This TCR beta chain was recorded in a study of T cells in Graves' hyperthyroidism and ophthalmopathy. Patients counted as stable if ophthalmopathy did not develop within 18 months. On the basis of clinical symptoms, serum thyroxine and TRAb, thyroid ultrasound and orbital computed tomography, diagnoses were made. This CDR3 is built from 14 residues. V was clipped by 0 bases and J by 7 bases; unmatched bases: 1. Per germline, CDR1 MGHDK and CDR2 SYGVNS. RNA transcripts gave rise to amplified TCR beta CDR3 regions. A first-round RT-PCR of the TCR CDR3 used the HTBI primer set. TCRdb itself ran the multiplex PCR reads through MiXCR, one entry per CDR3 protein. Here the sample spans more than 75,000 distinct CDR3 sequences, roughly 49% being singletons. In regard to this clonotype: The target antigen is unknown.

Study results and caveats: Ophthalmopathy could be told apart from stable hyperthyroidism with a 13 V-J model.

The TCR sequence derives from a middle-aged woman with Graves' hyperthyroidism. This chain connects TRBV25-1 to TRBJ2-5; 11 nucleotides align to TRBD2. Sequenced material: blood. As DNA, the CDR3 is TGTGCCAGCAGTGAATACGGGACTAGCGGGACCCAGTACTTC. Protein product: CASSEYGTSGTQYF. Filled out from reference TRBV25-1 and TRBJ2-5, the complete variable domain reads EADIYQTPRYLVIGTGKKITLECSQTMGHDKMYWYQQDPGMELHLIHYSYGVNSTEKGDLSSESTVSRIRTEHFPLTLESARPSHTSQYLCASSEYGTSGTQYFGPGTRLLVL.